This T cell receptor (beta chain) was profiled in a study of spatial heterogeneity in lung cancer. V was cut by 0 bases and J by 0 bases, with 3 bases left in between. CDR3 length equals 13 residues. Germline V gene data show CDR1 as DFQATT and CDR2 as SNEGSKA (reference sequence). The sample's time point: sample taken at primary tumor resection. Tumor, nontumor lung or frozen PBMC supplied whole RNA, sequenced without sorting. Untreated early-stage non-small cell lung cancer patients, over 55 in total, were the donors. TCRdb used MiXCR to reprocess the 5' RACE reads, holding one entry per CDR3 protein. This table holds under 100,000 distinct CDR3 sequences, approximately 8.2% found once.

The sequence derives from a male donor with early-stage non-small cell lung cancer. Specimen: PBMCs, collected at surgery. The chain uses TRBV20-1 and TRBJ2-4; no clear D. The CDR3 spells CSARDIAKNIQYF. DNA of the CDR3: TGCAGTGCTAGAGACATAGCCAAAAACATTCAGTACTTC.